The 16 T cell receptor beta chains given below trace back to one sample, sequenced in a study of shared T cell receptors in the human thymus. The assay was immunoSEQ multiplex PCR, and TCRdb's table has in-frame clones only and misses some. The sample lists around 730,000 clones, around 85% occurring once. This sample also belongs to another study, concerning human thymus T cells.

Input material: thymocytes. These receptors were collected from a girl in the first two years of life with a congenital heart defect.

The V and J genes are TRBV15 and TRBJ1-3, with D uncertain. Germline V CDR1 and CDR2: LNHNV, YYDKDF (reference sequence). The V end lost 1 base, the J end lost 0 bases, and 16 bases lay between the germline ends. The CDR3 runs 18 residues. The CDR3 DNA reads TGTGCCACCAGCAGAGTTTTCAGGTTATCCGGCTCTGGAAACACCATATATTTT. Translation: CATSRVFRLSGSGNTIYF.

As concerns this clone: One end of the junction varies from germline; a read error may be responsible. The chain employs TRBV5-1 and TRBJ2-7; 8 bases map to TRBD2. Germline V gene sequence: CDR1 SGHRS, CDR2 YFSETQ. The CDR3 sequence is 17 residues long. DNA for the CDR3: TGCGCCAGCCGCTTCGATGCCGGGGGGGCTTATCCCTACGAGCAGTACTTC. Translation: CASRFDAGGAYPYEQYF. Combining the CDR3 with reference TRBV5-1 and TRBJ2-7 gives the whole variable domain KAGVTQTPRYLIKTRGQQVTLSCSPISGHRSVSWYQQTPGQGLQFLFEYFSETQRNKGNFPGRFSGRQFSNSRSEMNVSTLELGDSALYLCASRFDAGGAYPYEQYFGPGTRLTVT.

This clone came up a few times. The CDR3 loop reads CASSHKQGSEYEQYF. As DNA, the CDR3 is TGTGCCAGCAGTCACAAACAGGGATCAGAGTACGAGCAGTACTTC. This sequence joins TRBV27 and TRBJ2-7; TRBD1 might be the D (6 bases). Looked up from germline, CDR1 is MNHEY and CDR2 is SMNVEV (reference sequence). The V end lost 5 bases, the J end lost 4 bases, and 18 bases lay between the germline ends. The CDR3 consists of 15 residues.

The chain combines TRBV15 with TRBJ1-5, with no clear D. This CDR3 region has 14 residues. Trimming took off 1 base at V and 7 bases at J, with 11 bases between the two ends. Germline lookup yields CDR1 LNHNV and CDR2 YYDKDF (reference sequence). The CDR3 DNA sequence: TGTGCCACCAGCAGAGTGACTGAGCGGCAGCCCCAGCATTTT. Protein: CATSRVTERQPQHF.

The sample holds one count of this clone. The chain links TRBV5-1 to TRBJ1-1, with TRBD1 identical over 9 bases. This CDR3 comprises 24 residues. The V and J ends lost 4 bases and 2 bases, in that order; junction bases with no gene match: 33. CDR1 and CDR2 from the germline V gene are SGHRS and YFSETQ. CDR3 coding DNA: TGCGCCAGCAGCCCAAATGAAAAGGCCCGGGACAGGGAATTGCCTTTGATGCCTAACACTGAAGCTTTCTTT. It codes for CASSPNEKARDRELPLMPNTEAFF.

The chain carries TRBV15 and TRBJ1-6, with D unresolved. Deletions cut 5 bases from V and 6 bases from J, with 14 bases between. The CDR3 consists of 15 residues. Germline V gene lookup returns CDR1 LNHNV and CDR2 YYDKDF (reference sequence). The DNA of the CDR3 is TGTGCCACCAGCGATCGACTGACGGTTAATTCACCCCTCCACTTT. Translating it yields CATSDRLTVNSPLHF. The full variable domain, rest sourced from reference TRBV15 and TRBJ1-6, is DAMVIQNPRYQVTQFGKPVTLSCSQTLNHNVMYWYQQKSSQAPKLLFHYYDKDFNNEADTPDNFQSRRPNTSFCFLDIRSPGLGDTAMYLCATSDRLTVNSPLHFGNGTRLTVT.

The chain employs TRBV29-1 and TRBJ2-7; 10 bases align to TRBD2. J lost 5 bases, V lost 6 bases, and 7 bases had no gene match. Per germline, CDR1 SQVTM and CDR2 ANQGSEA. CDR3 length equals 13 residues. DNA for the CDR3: TGCAGCGTCCTAGCGGGGGAAGTCGACGAGCAGTACTTC. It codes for CSVLAGEVDEQYF.

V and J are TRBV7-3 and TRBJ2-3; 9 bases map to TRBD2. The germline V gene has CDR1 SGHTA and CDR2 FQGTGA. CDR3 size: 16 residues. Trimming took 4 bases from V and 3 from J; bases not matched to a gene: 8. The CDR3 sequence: CASSSPSGVGTDTQYF. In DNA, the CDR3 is TGTGCCAGCAGCTCACCTAGCGGGGTGGGAACAGATACGCAGTATTTT. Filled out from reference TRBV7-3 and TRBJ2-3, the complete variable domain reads GAGVSQTPSNKVTEKGKYVELRCDPISGHTALYWYRQSLGQGPEFLIYFQGTGAADDSGLPNDRFFAVRPEGSVSTLKIQRTERGDSAVYLCASSSPSGVGTDTQYFGPGTRLTVL.

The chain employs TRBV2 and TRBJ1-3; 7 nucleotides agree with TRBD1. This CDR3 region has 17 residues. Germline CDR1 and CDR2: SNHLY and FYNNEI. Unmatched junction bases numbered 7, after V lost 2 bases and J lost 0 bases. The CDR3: CASSESRGAFSGNTIYF. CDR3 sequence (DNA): TGTGCCAGCAGTGAAAGCAGGGGGGCCTTCTCTGGAAACACCATATATTTT.

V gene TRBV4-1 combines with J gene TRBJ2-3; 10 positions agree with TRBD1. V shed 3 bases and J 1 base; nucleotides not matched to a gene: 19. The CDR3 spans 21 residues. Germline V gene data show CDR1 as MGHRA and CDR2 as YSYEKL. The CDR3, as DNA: TGCGCCAGCAGCCAGTGTAGGACAGGGGGTAGAGTCCAGAGTGGCACAGATACGCAGTATTTT. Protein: CASSQCRTGGRVQSGTDTQYF.

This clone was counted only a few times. CDR3 coding DNA: TGTGCCAGCACCACGCGACAGGGGGAGGGCGAGCAGTACTTC. Protein: CASTTRQGEGEQYF. The chain combines TRBV6-6 with TRBJ2-7; 9 nucleotides line up with TRBD1. The V and J ends lost 7 bases and 6 bases, in that order; junction bases with no gene match: 10. The CDR3 extends over 14 amino acids. From germline, CDR1 is MNHNY and CDR2 SVGAGI (reference sequence).

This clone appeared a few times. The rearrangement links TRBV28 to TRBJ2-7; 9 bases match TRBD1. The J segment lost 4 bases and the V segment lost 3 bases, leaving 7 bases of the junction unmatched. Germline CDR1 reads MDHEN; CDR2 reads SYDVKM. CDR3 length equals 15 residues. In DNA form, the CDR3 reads TGTGCCAGCAGTTTTGGGGGACAGGGTTTTTACGAGCAGTACTTC. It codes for CASSFGGQGFYEQYF.

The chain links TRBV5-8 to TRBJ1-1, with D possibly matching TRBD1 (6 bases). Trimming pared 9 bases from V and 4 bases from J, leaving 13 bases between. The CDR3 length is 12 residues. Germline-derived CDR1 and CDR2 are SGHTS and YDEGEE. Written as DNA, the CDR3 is TGTGCCACCCTACCCAGGGGCACTGAAGCTTTCTTT. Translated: CATLPRGTEAFF.

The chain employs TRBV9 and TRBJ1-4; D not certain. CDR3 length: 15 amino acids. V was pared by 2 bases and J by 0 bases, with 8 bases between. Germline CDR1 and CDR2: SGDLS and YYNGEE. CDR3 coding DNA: TGTGCCAGCAGCGTTCACACCTCAACTAATGAAAAACTGTTTTTT. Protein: CASSVHTSTNEKLFF.

The CDR3 coding sequence is TGTGCCAGCAGTTACTCGAGTCTGAACACTGAAGCTTTCTTT. This translates into CASSYSSLNTEAFF. The chain is built from TRBV6-5 and TRBJ1-1; no clear D gene. V lost 0 bases and J lost 0, with 5 bases in between. Germline loops: CDR1 MNHEY, CDR2 SVGAGI. There are 14 residues in the CDR3.

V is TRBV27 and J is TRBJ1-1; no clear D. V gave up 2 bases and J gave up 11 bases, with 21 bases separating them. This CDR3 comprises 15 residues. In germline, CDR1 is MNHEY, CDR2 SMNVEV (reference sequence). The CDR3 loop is CASSLEPSLPLKAFF. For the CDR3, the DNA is TGTGCCAGCAGTTTAGAGCCCTCCCTCCCCCTGAAGGCTTTCTTT.